The clone carrying this TCR beta chain was observed a few times. What it binds is not known. The sample comes from a study of early T cells in non-severe SARS-CoV-2 infection. Whole-study results and caveats: Matching against VDJdb likely underestimated virus-specific expansions, favoring anti-spike CD8.

Researchers attached unique molecular identifiers to individual cDNA molecules. Via MiXCR, TCRdb re-called the 5' RACE reads, giving one row per CDR3 protein. Among approximately 39,000 distinct CDR3 sequences, 6% to 8.5% were seen once, and the ten largest hold 24%. Germline V lookup: CDR1 SGHTA, CDR2 FQGNSA. The V gene lost 4 bases and the J gene lost 8 bases, with 18 bases spanning the gap. The CDR3 contains 15 residues. The rearrangement joins TRBV7-2 to TRBJ2-1; D assignment may be TRBD1 or TRBD2 (5 bases each). The receptor was isolated from an adult who was a healthcare worker with PCR-confirmed SARS-CoV-2 infection or an uninfected control (not recorded which). Sequenced material: whole blood, taken at baseline. The CDR3 loop is CASSSLGVLRDEQFF. The CDR3 DNA reads TGTGCCAGCAGCTCCCTGGGGGTCCTTCGGGATGAGCAGTTCTTC.